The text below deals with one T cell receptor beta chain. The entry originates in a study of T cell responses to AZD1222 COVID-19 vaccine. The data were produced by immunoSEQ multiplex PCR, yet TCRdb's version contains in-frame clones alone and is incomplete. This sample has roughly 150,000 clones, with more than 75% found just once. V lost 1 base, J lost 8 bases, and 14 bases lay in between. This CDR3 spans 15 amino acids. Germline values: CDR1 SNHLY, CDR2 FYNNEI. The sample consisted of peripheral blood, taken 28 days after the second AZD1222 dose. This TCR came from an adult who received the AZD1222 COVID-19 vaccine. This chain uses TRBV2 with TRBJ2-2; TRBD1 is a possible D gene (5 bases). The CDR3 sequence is CASSEGDSLGGELFF. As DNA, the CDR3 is TGTGCCAGCAGTGAAGGTGACAGTCTAGGGGGGGAGCTGTTTTTT.